A single sample is the source of the 15 T cell receptor beta chains below, sequenced in a study of technical replicates of blood from several donors. Some clones are missing from TCRdb's copy, which holds only in-frame ones; the method was immunoSEQ multiplex PCR. This table has 75,000 to 95,000 clones, just under 95% appearing once. Sequencing was done on a sample of T cells isolated from PBMCs. These TCRs come from a human donor in good health.

CDR3 loop: CASSLGLNNYEQYF. DNA for the CDR3: TGTGCCAGTAGTTTGGGCCTAAATAACTACGAGCAGTACTTC. This chain uses TRBV19 with TRBJ2-7, with no clear D. This CDR3 is built from 14 residues. CDR1 is LNHDA and CDR2 is SQIVND in the germline V gene (reference sequence). Trimming stripped 5 bases from V and 3 bases from J, with 14 bases between.

This chain connects TRBV7-6 to TRBJ1-1, with 10 positions matching TRBD1. The germline V gene encodes CDR1 SGHVS and CDR2 FNYEAQ. The CDR3 spans 15 residues. The V segment lost 4 bases and the J segment 3 bases; nucleotides outside the gene matches: 5. CDR3 in DNA: TGTGCCAGCAGCTCGGGACAGGGGCGGGACACTGAAGCTTTCTTT. This codes for CASSSGQGRDTEAFF.

CDR3 nucleotide sequence: TGTGCCAGCAGTCTGAACACCGGGGAGCTGTTTTTT. Protein sequence: CASSLNTGELFF. The gene calls are TRBV5-4 and TRBJ2-2; D gene unclear. The V and J ends lost 5 bases and 1 base respectively, with 3 bases between them. This CDR3 has 12 amino acids. Germline V CDR1 and CDR2: SGHNT, YYREEE (reference sequence). The entire variable domain, with the rest obtained from reference TRBV5-4 and TRBJ2-2, is as follows: ETGVTQSPTHLIKTRGQQVTLRCSSQSGHNTVSWYQQALGQGPQFIFQYYREEENGRGNFPPRFSGLQFPNYSSELNVNALELDDSALYLCASSLNTGELFFGEGSRLTVL.

On this clone: No DNA is shown, since the ends of the CDR3 on it are uncertain; the CDR3 is the one TCRdb lists. V gene TRBV28 combines with J gene TRBJ2-5; no check of the table's D call, TRBD1, against the DNA was made. Germline loops: CDR1 MDHEN, CDR2 SYDVKM. The CDR3 is 15 residues long, counting both termini. The CDR3 protein is CASSSSQGMGETQYF.

The chain links TRBV6-1 to TRBJ1-2; 7 bases fit TRBD1. The CDR3 has 13 amino acids. Losses at the gene ends were 5 bases for V and 6 bases for J; bases not matched to a gene: 6. Germline V lookup: CDR1 MNHNS, CDR2 SASEGT. CDR3 coding DNA: TGTGCCAGCAGTATTAACAGGGGAGATGGCTACACCTTC. Translated: CASSINRGDGYTF.

The chain recombines TRBV7-9 with TRBJ2-3; D unclear. Germline V lookup: CDR1 SEHNR, CDR2 FQNEAQ (reference sequence). The CDR3 extends over 12 amino acids. The V end was cut by 8 bases, the J end by 6 bases, with 12 bases between. The CDR3 protein is CASATQEDTQYF. CDR3 sequence (DNA): TGTGCCAGCGCCACTCAAGAGGATACGCAGTATTTT.

This rearrangement joins TRBV15 to TRBJ1-2, with unresolved D. Germline V lookup: CDR1 LNHNV, CDR2 YYDKDF (reference sequence). CDR3 length: 14 residues. V was cut by 1 base and J by 6 bases, with 12 bases left in between. Here the CDR3 reads CATSRGNSLHGYTF. The CDR3 DNA is TGTGCCACCAGCAGAGGGAACAGCCTCCATGGCTACACCTTC.

The chain has TRBV28 and TRBJ2-7; 14 nucleotides match TRBD2. Germline V CDR1 and CDR2: MDHEN, SYDVKM. CDR3 length: 15 residues. Unmatched junction bases numbered 2, after V lost 4 bases and J lost 3 bases. The CDR3 reads CASSWTSGGLYEQYF. CDR3 in DNA: TGTGCCAGCAGTTGGACTAGCGGGGGGCTCTACGAGCAGTACTTC. The variable domain in full, completed from reference TRBV28 and TRBJ2-7, reads DVKVTQSSRYLVKRTGEKVFLECVQDMDHENMFWYRQDPGLGLRLIYFSYDVKMKEKGDIPEGYSVSREKKERFSLILESASTNQTSMYLCASSWTSGGLYEQYFGPGTRLTVT.

This clone showed up just once. The CDR3 spells CAISEPGTGPQNTEAFF. Written as DNA, the CDR3 is TGTGCCATCAGTGAGCCCGGGACAGGGCCGCAGAACACTGAAGCTTTCTTT. The chain has TRBV10-3 and TRBJ1-1; 9 nucleotides match TRBD1. The CDR3 sequence is 17 residues long. From germline, CDR1 is ENHRY and CDR2 SYGVKD. V lost 2 bases and J lost 1; bases outside the gene matches: 8.

The chain has TRBV5-1 and TRBJ2-7, with 7 bases aligning to TRBD1. This CDR3 has 13 residues. V shed 4 bases, J shed 3 bases, and the junction held 4 bases outside the gene matches. CDR1 is SGHRS and CDR2 is YFSETQ in the germline V gene. CDR3 DNA sequence: TGCGCCAGCAGCAAAGGACAGGTCTACGAGCAGTACTTC. Its protein is CASSKGQVYEQYF.

This chain connects TRBV27 to TRBJ1-4, with TRBD1 identical over 9 bases. This CDR3 has 15 amino acids. Germline V CDR1 and CDR2: MNHEY, SMNVEV (reference sequence). V lost 1 base to trimming and J lost 6 bases; unmatched junction nucleotides: 3. The CDR3 DNA reads TGTGCCAGCAGTTTATTAGGACAGGGGCATGAAAAACTGTTTTTT. It specifies CASSLLGQGHEKLFF.

This chain joins TRBV27 and TRBJ2-7; no reliable D call. Trimming cost V 5 bases and J 3 bases, with 14 bases left between them. The germline V gene encodes CDR1 MNHEY and CDR2 SMNVEV (reference sequence). The CDR3 is 14 residues long. CDR3 coding DNA: TGTGCCAGCAGTATAAACTCCAACTTCTACGAGCAGTACTTC. It is translated as CASSINSNFYEQYF.

The gene calls are TRBV20-1 and TRBJ1-1; D remains ambiguous. The CDR3 sequence is 11 residues long. CDR1 and CDR2 from the germline V gene are DFQATT and SNEGSKA (reference sequence). V dropped 6 bases and J dropped 3 bases, with 8 bases sitting between them. The CDR3 here is CSAPGDTEAFF. CDR3 sequence (DNA): TGCAGTGCCCCCGGGGACACTGAAGCTTTCTTT.

The gene calls are TRBV7-9 and TRBJ2-1, with D possibly TRBD2 on 5 matching bases. The CDR3 length is 13 residues. V was trimmed by 2 bases and J by 9 bases, leaving 11 bases between them. Germline assignment: CDR1 SEHNR and CDR2 FQNEAQ (reference sequence). The CDR3 region is CASSLTGSGEQFF. The CDR3 DNA is TGTGCCAGCAGCTTAACGGGGTCGGGTGAGCAGTTCTTC.

V and J are TRBV4-1 and TRBJ2-3; TRBD2 aligns across 8 bases. Trimming removed 4 bases from V and 4 bases from J; junction bases left unmatched: 7. CDR1 is MGHRA and CDR2 is YSYEKL in the germline V gene. CDR3 length: 15 amino acids. The CDR3 here is CASSPTGGPADTQYF. In nucleotides, the CDR3 is TGCGCCAGCAGCCCCACGGGGGGGCCGGCAGATACGCAGTATTTT.